This T cell receptor (beta chain) was sequenced during a study of T cell responses to AZD1222 COVID-19 vaccine. Findings and limits, study-wide: Spike-wide coverage was observed for vaccine-associated CD4 TCRs, with dominant responses at 160-218 and 743-854. Two AZD1222 doses significantly raised spike-specific TCR breadth and depth over controls. Researchers took repertoire samples only after the peak T cell response had come. White British ancestry dominated among donors, who included more females, and clonal diversity was possibly underestimated.

As concerns this clone: The antigen remains unidentified.

Profiling relied on immunoSEQ multiplex PCR, and the TCRdb table lists in-frame clones only, not all of them. This sample has 150,000 to 200,000 clones, with about 90% found just once. This sequence originates from an adult in good health. Sample: peripheral blood, taken on day 0 of AZD1222 vaccination.

CDR3 protein: CASSMAAEHYNEQFF. CDR3 coding DNA: TGTGCCAGTAGTATGGCAGCGGAGCACTACAATGAGCAGTTCTTC. This chain uses TRBV19 with TRBJ2-1, with D perhaps matching TRBD2 (5 bases). Per germline, CDR1 LNHDA and CDR2 SQIVND (reference sequence). Trimming took 3 bases from V and 3 from J, leaving 12 bases between them. CDR3 length: 15 residues.